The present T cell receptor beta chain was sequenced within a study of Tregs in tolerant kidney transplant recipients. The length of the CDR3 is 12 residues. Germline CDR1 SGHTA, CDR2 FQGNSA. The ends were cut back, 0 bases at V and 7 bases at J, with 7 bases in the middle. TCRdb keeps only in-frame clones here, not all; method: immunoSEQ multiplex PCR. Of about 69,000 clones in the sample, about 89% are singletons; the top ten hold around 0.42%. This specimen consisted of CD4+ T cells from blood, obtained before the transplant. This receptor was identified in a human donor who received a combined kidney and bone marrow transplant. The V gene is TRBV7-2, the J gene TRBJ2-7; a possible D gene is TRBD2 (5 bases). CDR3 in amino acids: CASSLAPGEQYF. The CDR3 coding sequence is TGTGCCAGCAGCTTAGCGCCGGGGGAGCAGTACTTC.